The clone carrying this T cell receptor beta chain turned up a few times. Its antigen is as yet unknown. The data belong to a study of T cell repertoires in cytomegalovirus infection. Study overall: Researchers turned to recently identified HLA-C-restricted CMV epitopes as well as well-studied HLA-B-restricted ones. A matching HLA type, together with CMV infection, was signaled by public TCR beta signatures.

The CDR3 length is 15 residues. Germline V gene data show CDR1 as SGHTA and CDR2 as FQGNSA. The V end was cut by 5 bases, the J end by 4 bases, with 17 bases between. MiXCR, run by TCRdb on the reads, gives a single entry per CDR3 protein. The repertoire includes roughly 730,000 distinct CDR3 sequences, 30% to 40% of them detected once, and over 15% sits in the top ten. The clonotype originates from a human donor in good health (CMV status not recorded). Some clones in this sample may be carry-over from other donors' samples. The sequencing here drew on cultured PBMCs, taken from culture after CMV antigen stimulation. J is TRBJ1-1 and V is TRBV7-2, with a weak D call TRBD1 (6 bases). The CDR3 region has the DNA TGTGCCAGCAGCGACTTTAGGGGGGGTGGCACTGAAGCTTTCTTT. This sequence encodes CASSDFRGGGTEAFF. The complete variable domain, with remaining parts taken from reference TRBV7-2 and TRBJ1-1, reads GAGVSQSPSNKVTEKGKDVELRCDPISGHTALYWYRQSLGQGLEFLIYFQGNSAPDKSGLPSDRFSAERTGGSVSTLTIQRTQQEDSAVYLCASSDFRGGGTEAFFGQGTRLTVV.